This T cell receptor (beta chain) came from a study of beta chain features in type 1 diabetes. In the study overall: 107,917,701 sorted cells were examined across all samples. The study's findings and limits: In patients and controls equally, PCR might favor templates that are shorter. TCRB CDR3s were moderately but significantly shorter in Type 1 diabetes patients in all four CD4+ subsets.

This clone has only a few counts. The antigen remains undetermined. Investigators reverse transcribed all isolated RNA, so they sequenced expressed TCRB transcripts. Profiled with immunoSEQ multiplex PCR; TCRdb holds only in-frame clones, not every one. The sample holds approximately 240,000 clones, around 15% seen once. Deletions cut 4 bases from V and 1 base from J, with 10 bases between. The germline gives CDR1 LGHNA, CDR2 YSLEER. CDR3 size: 14 residues. This chain joins TRBV4-3 and TRBJ2-5; the D is unclear. Sequences were obtained from naive CD4+ T cells from blood. This receptor was identified in a man younger than 40 with type 1 diabetes. The CDR3 coding sequence is TGCGCCAGCAGCCGGTATAGGACCCAAGAGACCCAGTACTTC. It encodes CASSRYRTQETQYF.